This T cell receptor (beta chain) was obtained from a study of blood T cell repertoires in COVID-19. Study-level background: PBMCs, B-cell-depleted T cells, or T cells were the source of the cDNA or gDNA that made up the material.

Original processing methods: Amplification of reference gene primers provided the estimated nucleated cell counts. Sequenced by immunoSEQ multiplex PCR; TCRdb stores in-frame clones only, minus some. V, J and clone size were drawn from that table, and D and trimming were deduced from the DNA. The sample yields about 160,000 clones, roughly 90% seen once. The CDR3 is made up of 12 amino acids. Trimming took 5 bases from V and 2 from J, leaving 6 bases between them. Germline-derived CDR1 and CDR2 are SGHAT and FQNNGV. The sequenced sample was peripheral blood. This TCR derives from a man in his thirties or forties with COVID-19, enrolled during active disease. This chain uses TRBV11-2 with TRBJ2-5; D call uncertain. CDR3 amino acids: CASSTRQETQYF. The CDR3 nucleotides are TGTGCCAGCAGCACACGACAAGAGACCCAGTACTTC.